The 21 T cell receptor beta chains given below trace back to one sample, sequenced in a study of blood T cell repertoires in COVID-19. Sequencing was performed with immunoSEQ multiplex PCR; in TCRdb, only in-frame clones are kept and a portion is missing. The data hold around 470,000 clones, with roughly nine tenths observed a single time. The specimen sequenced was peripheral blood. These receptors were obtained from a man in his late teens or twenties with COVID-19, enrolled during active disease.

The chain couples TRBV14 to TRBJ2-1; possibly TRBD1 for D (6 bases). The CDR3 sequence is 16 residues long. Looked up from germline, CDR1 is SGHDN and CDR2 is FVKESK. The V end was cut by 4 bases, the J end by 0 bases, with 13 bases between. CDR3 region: CASSPVGQSSYNEQFF. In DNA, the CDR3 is TGTGCCAGCAGCCCCGTGGGACAAAGCTCCTACAATGAGCAGTTCTTC.

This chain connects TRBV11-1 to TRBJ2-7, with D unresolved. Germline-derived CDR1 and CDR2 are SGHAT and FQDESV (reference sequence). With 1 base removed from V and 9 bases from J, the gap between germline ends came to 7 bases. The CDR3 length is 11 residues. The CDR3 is CASSLGQRQYF. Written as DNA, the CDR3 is TGTGCCAGCAGCTTAGGCCAGCGGCAGTACTTC.

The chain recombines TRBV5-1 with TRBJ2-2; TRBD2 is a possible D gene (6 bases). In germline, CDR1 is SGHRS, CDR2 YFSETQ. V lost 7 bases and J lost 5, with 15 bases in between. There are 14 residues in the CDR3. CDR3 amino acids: CASRSAAGTGELFF. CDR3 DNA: TGCGCCAGCCGCTCTGCGGCGGGGACCGGGGAGCTGTTTTTT.

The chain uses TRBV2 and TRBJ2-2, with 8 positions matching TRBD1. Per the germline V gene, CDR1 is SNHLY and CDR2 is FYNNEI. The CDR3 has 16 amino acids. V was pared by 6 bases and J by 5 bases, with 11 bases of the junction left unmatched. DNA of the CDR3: TGTGCCAGCAGCGCACAGGGGGGCTCGTATACCGGGGAGCTGTTTTTT. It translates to CASSAQGGSYTGELFF.

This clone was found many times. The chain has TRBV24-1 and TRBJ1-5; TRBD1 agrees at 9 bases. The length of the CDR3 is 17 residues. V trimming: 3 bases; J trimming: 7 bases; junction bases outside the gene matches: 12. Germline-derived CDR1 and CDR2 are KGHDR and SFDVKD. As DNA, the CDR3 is TGTGCCACCAGTGATATCGTGTCGACAGGGGGGGAGCAGCCCCAGCATTTT. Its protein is CATSDIVSTGGEQPQHF.

This CDR3 reads CATSDPAAGAYEQYF. In DNA, the CDR3 is TGTGCCACCAGTGACCCCGCGGCAGGGGCATACGAGCAGTACTTC. This sequence joins TRBV24-1 and TRBJ2-7, with D perhaps TRBD1 (6 bases). The length of the CDR3 is 15 residues. V lost 4 bases and J 4 bases, leaving 16 bases between the germline ends. CDR1 and CDR2 (germline): KGHDR, SFDVKD.

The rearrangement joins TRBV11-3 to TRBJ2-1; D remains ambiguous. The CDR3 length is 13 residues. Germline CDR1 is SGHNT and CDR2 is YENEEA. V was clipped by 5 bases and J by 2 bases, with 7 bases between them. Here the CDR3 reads CASSPGPYNEQFF. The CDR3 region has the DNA TGTGCCAGCAGCCCAGGTCCCTACAATGAGCAGTTCTTC.

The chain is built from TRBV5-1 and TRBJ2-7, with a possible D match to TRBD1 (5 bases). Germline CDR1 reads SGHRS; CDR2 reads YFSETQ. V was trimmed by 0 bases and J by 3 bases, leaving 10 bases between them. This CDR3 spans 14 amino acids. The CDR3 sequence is CASSLDPGRYEQYF. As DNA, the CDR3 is TGCGCCAGCAGCTTGGATCCAGGGCGCTACGAGCAGTACTTC.

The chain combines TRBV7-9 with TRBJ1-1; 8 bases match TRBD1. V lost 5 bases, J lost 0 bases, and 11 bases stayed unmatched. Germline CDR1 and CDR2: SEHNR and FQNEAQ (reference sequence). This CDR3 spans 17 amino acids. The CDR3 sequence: CASSMDRDTLLNTEAFF. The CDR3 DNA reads TGTGCCAGCAGCATGGACAGGGATACTCTTCTGAACACTGAAGCTTTCTTT.

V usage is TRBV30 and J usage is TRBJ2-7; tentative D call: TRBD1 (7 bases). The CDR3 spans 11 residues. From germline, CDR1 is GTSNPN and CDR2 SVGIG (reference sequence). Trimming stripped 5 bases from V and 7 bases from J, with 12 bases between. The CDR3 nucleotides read TGTGCCTGGGGCAGGGGGGAAGAGCAGTACTTC. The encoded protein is CAWGRGEEQYF.

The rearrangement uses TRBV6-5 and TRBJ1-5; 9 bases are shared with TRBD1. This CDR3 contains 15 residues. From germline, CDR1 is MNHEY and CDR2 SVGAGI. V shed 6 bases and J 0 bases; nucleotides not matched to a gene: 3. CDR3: CASSGTGHSNQPQHF. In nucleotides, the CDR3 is TGTGCCAGCAGCGGGACAGGGCATAGCAATCAGCCCCAGCATTTT.

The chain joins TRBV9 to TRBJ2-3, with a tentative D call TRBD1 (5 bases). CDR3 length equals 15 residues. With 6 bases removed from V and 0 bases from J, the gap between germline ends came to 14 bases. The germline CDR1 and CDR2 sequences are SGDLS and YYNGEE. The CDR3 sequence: CASNRQGPSTDTQYF. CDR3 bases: TGTGCCAGCAACCGGCAGGGCCCCAGCACAGATACGCAGTATTTT. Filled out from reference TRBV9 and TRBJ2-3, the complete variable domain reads DSGVTQTPKHLITATGQRVTLRCSPRSGDLSVYWYQQSLDQGLQFLIQYYNGEERAKGNILERFSAQQFPDLHSELNLSSLELGDSALYFCASNRQGPSTDTQYFGPGTRLTVL.

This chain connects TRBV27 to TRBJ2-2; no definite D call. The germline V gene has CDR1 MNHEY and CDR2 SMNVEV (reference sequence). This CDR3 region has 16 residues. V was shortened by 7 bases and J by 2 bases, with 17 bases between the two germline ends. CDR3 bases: TGTGCCAGCAAAACTTTAAGCGTCACAAACACCGGGGAGCTGTTTTTT. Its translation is CASKTLSVTNTGELFF.

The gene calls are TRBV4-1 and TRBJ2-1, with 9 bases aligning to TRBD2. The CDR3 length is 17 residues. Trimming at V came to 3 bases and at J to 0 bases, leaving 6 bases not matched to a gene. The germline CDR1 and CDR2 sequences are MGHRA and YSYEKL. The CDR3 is CASSQLAGASSYNEQFF. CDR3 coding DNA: TGCGCCAGCAGCCAGTTAGCGGGGGCTAGCTCCTACAATGAGCAGTTCTTC.

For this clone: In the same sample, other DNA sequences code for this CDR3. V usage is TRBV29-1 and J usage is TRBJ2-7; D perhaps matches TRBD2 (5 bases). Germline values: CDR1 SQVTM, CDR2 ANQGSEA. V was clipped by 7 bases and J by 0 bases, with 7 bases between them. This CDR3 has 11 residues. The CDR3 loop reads CSGGSSYEQYF. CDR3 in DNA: TGCAGCGGTGGGAGCTCCTACGAGCAGTACTTC.

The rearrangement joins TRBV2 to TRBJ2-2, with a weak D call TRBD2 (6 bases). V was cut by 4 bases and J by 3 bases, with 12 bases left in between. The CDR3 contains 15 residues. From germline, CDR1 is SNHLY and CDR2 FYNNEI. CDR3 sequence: CASSVGRGYTGELFF. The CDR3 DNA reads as TGTGCCAGCAGTGTGGGGCGGGGCTACACCGGGGAGCTGTTTTTT.

The CDR3 nucleotides are TGTGCCAGCGGCCCGGACAGGCTGAACACTGAAGCTTTCTTT. This encodes CASGPDRLNTEAFF. This chain joins TRBV6-6 and TRBJ1-1; 7 bases are shared with TRBD1. Trimming removed 8 bases from V and 0 bases from J; junction bases left unmatched: 6. The CDR3 spans 14 residues. Germline V gene lookup returns CDR1 MNHNY and CDR2 SVGAGI (reference sequence).

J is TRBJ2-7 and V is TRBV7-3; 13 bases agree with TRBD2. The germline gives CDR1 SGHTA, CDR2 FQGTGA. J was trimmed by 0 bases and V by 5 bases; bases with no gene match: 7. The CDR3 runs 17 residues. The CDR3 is CASSLLAGGISSYEQYF. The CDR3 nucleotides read TGTGCCAGCAGCCTACTAGCGGGAGGGATTAGCTCCTACGAGCAGTACTTC.

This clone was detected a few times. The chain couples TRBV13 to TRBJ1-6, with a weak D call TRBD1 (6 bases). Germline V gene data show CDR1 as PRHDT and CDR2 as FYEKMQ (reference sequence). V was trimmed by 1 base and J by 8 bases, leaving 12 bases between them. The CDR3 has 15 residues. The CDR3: CASSLVGARDSPLHF. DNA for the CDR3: TGTGCCAGCAGCTTAGTGGGGGCGCGGGATTCACCCCTCCACTTT.

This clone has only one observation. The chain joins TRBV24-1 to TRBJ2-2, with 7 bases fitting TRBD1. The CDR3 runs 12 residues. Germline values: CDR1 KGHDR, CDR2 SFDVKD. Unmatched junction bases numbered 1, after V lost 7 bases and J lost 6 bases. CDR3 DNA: TGTGCCACCAGCCAGGGGGCCGGGGAGCTGTTTTTT. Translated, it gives CATSQGAGELFF.

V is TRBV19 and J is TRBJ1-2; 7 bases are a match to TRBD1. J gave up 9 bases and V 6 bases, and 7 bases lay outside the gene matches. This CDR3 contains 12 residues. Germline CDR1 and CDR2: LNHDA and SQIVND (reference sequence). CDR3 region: CASSPTGSSYTF. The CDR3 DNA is TGTGCCAGTAGCCCGACAGGGTCCAGCTACACCTTC. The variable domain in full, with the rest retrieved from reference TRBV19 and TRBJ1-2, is DGGITQSPKYLFRKEGQNVTLSCEQNLNHDAMYWYRQDPGQGLRLIYYSQIVNDFQKGDIAEGYSVSREKKESFPLTVTSAQKNPTAFYLCASSPTGSSYTFGSGTRLTVV.